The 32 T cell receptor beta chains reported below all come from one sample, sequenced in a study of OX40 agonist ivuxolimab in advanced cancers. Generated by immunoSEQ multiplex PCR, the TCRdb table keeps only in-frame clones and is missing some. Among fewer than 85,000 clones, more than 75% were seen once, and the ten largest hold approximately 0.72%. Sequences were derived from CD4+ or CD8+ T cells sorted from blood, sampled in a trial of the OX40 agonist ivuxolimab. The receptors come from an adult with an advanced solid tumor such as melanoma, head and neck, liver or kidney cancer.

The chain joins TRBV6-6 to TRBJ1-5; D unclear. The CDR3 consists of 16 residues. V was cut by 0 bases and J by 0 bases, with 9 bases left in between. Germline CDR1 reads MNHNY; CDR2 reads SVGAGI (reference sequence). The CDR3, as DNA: TGTGCCAGCAGTTACTCGGAACAGTATAGCAATCAGCCCCAGCATTTT. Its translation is CASSYSEQYSNQPQHF.

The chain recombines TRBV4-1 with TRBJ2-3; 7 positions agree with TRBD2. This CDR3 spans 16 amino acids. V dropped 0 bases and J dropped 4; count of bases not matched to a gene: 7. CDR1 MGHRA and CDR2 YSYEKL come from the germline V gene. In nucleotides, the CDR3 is TGCGCCAGCAGCCAAGAGAAGTGGGGGGGGGCAGATACGCAGTATTTT. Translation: CASSQEKWGGADTQYF.

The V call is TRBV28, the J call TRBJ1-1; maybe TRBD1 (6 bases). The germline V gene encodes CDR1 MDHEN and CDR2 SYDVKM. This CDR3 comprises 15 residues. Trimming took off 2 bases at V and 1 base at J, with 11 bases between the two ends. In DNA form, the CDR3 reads TGTGCCAGCAGTTTACTAGGGGGTGAGAACACTGAAGCTTTCTTT. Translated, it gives CASSLLGGENTEAFF.

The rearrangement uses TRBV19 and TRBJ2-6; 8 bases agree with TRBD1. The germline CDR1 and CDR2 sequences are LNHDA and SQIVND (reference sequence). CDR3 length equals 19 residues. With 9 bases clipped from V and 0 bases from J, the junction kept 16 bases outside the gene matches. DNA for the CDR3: TGTGCCAGCAAGCGGACAGGGATCAATTCCTTCTCTGGGGCCAACGTCCTGACTTTC. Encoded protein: CASKRTGINSFSGANVLTF.

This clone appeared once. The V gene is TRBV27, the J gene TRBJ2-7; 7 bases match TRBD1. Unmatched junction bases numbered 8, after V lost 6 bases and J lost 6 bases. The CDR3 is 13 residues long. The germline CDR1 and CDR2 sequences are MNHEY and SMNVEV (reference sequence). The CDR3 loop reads CASRGTAFLEQYF. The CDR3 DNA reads TGTGCCAGCAGGGGGACAGCCTTCCTCGAGCAGTACTTC.

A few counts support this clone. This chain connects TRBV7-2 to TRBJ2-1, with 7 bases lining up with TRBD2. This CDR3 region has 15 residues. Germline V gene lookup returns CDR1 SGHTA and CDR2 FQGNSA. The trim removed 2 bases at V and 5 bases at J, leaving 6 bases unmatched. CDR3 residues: CASSLRAGSHNEQFF. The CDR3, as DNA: TGTGCCAGCAGCTTAAGAGCGGGGAGCCACAATGAGCAGTTCTTC. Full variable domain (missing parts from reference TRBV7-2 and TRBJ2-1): GAGVSQSPSNKVTEKGKDVELRCDPISGHTALYWYRQSLGQGLEFLIYFQGNSAPDKSGLPSDRFSAERTGGSVSTLTIQRTQQEDSAVYLCASSLRAGSHNEQFFGPGTRLTVL.

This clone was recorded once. This chain's CDR3 is CASSPRKTGTAGELFF. For the CDR3, the DNA is TGTGCCAGCTCACCCCGAAAGACAGGGACGGCCGGGGAGCTGTTTTTT. The rearrangement uses TRBV18 and TRBJ2-2; 7 bases are a match to TRBD1. CDR1 and CDR2 from the germline V gene are KGHSH and LQKENI. Trimming removed 3 bases from V and 6 bases from J; junction bases left unmatched: 10. CDR3 length equals 16 residues.

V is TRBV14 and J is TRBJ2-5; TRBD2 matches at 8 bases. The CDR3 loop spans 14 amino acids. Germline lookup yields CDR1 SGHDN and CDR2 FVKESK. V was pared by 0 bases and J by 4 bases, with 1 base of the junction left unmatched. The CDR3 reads CASSQDLAGETQYF. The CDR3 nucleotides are TGTGCCAGCAGCCAAGATCTAGCGGGAGAGACCCAGTACTTC.

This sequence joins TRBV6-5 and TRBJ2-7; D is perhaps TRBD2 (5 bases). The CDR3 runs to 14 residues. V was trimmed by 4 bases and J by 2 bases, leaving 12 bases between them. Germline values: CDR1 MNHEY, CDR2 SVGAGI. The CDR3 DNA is TGTGCCAGCAGTTCGGCCGAGCGGACCTACGAGCAGTACTTC. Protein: CASSSAERTYEQYF.

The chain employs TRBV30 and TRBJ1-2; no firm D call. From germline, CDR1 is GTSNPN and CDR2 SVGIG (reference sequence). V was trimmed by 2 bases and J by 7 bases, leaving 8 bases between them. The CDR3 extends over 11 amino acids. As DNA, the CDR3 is TGTGCCTGGAGTTATAAAGGTGGCTACACCTTC. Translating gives CAWSYKGGYTF.

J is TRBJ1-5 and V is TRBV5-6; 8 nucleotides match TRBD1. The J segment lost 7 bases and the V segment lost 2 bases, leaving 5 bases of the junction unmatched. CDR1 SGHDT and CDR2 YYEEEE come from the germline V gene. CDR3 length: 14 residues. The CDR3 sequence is CASSFFRGRQPQHF. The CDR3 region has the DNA TGTGCCAGCAGCTTTTTCAGGGGGCGGCAGCCCCAGCATTTT.

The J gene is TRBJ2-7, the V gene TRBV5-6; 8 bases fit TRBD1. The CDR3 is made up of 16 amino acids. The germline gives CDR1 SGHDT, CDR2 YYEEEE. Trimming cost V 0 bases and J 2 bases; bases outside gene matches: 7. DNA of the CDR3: TGTGCCAGCAGCTTGGATCCAGGGGGCATTCCCTACGAGCAGTACTTC. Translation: CASSLDPGGIPYEQYF.

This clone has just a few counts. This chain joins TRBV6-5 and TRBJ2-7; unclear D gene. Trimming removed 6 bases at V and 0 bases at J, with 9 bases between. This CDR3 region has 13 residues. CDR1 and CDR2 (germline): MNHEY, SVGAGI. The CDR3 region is CASSDGYSYEQYF. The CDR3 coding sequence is TGTGCCAGCAGCGACGGATACTCCTACGAGCAGTACTTC.

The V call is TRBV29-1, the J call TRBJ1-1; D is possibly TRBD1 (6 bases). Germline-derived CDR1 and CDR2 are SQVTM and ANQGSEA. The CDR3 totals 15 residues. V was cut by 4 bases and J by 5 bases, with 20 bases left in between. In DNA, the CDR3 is TGCAGCGTTGGGGTCAGACGGGGGGCGTTGACTGAAGCTTTCTTT. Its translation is CSVGVRRGALTEAFF. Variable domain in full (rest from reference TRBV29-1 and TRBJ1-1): SAVISQKPSRDICQRGTSLTIQCQVDSQVTMMFWYRQQPGQSLTLIATANQGSEATYESGFVIDKFPISRPNLTFSTLTVSNMSPEDSSIYLCSVGVRRGALTEAFFGQGTRLTVV.

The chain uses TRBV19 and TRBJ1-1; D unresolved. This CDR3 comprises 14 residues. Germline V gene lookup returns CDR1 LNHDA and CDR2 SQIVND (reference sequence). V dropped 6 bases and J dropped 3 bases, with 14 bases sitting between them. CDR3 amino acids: CASSARAYDTEAFF. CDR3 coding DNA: TGTGCCAGTAGCGCCCGGGCCTATGACACTGAAGCTTTCTTT.

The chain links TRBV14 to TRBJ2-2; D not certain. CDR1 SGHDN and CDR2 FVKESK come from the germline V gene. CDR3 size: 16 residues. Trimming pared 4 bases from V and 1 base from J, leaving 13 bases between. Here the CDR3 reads CASSLIGSWNTGELFF. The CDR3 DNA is TGTGCCAGCAGCCTAATCGGGTCTTGGAACACCGGGGAGCTGTTTTTT.

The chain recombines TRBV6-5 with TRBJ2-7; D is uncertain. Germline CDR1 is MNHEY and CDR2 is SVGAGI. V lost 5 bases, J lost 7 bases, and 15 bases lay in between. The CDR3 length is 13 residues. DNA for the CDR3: TGTGCCAGCAGTAAACACCCCTTGGGGGAGCAGTACTTC. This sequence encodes CASSKHPLGEQYF.

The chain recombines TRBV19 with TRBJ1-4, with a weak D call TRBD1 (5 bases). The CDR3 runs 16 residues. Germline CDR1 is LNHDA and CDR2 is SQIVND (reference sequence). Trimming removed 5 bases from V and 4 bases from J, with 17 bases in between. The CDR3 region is CASSAISGTGNEKLFF. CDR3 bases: TGTGCCAGTAGTGCCATATCCGGGACGGGTAATGAAAAACTGTTTTTT.

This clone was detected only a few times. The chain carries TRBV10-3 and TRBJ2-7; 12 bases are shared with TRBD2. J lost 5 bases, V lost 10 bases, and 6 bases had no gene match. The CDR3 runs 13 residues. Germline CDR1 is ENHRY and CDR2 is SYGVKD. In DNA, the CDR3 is TGTGCCAGCGAGCTAGCGGGGGGGAACGAGCAGTACTTC. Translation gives CASELAGGNEQYF.

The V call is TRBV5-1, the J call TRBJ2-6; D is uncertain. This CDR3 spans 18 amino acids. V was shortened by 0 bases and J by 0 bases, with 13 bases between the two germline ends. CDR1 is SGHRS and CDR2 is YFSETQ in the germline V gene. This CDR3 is CASSLASVASSGANVLTF. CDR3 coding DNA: TGCGCCAGCAGCTTGGCCTCGGTCGCCTCCTCTGGGGCCAACGTCCTGACTTTC.

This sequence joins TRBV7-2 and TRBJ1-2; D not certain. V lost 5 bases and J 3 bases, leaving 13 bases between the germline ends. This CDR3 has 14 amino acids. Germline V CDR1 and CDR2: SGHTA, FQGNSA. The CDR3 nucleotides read TGTGCCAGCAGCCCCCGGGCCGACTACTATGGCTACACCTTC. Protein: CASSPRADYYGYTF.

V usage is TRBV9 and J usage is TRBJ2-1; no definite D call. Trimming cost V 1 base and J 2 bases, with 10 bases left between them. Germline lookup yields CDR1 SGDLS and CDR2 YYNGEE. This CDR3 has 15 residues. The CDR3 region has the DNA TGTGCCAGCAGCGTACAGCCCCGTACCTACAATGAGCAGTTCTTC. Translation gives CASSVQPRTYNEQFF.

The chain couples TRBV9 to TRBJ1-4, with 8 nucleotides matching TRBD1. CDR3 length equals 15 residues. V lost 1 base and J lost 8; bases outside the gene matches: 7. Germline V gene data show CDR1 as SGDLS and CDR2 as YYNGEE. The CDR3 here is CASSVSSDRVEKLFF. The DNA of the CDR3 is TGTGCCAGCAGCGTATCGTCGGACAGGGTAGAAAAACTGTTTTTT.

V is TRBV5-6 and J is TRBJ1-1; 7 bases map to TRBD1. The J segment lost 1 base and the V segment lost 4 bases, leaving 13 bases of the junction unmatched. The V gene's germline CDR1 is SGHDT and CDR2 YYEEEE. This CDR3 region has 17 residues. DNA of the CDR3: TGTGCCAGCAGCCAACAGGGGACTTTCCTACAGAACACTGAAGCTTTCTTT. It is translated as CASSQQGTFLQNTEAFF. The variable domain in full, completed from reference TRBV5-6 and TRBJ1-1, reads DAGVTQSPTHLIKTRGQQVTLRCSPKSGHDTVSWYQQALGQGPQFIFQYYEEEERQRGNFPDRFSGHQFPNYSSELNVNALLLGDSALYLCASSQQGTFLQNTEAFFGQGTRLTVV.

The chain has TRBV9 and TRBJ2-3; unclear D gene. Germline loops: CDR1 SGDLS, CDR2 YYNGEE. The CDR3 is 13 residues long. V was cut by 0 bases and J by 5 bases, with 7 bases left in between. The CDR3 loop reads CASSVAHRDTQYF. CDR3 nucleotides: TGTGCCAGCAGCGTAGCTCATCGAGATACGCAGTATTTT.

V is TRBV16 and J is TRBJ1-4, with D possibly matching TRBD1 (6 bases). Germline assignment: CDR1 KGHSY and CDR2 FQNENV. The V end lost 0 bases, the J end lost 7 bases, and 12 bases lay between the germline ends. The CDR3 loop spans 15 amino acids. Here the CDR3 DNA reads TGTGCCAGCAGCCAATCTGGGCAGGGGCCTGAAAAACTGTTTTTT. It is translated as CASSQSGQGPEKLFF. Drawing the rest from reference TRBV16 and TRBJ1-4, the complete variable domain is GEEVAQTPKHLVRGEGQKAKLYCAPIKGHSYVFWYQQVLKNEFKFLISFQNENVFDETGMPKERFSAKCLPNSPCSLEIQATKLEDSAVYFCASSQSGQGPEKLFFGSGTQLSVL.

This chain's CDR3 is CASSMTSRSYNEQFF. CDR3 sequence (DNA): TGTGCCAGCAGCATGACAAGTCGCTCCTACAATGAGCAGTTCTTC. The chain carries TRBV5-4 and TRBJ2-1; D uncertain. CDR3 size: 15 residues. The V and J ends lost 4 bases and 0 bases respectively, with 11 bases between them. The germline V gene has CDR1 SGHNT and CDR2 YYREEE (reference sequence).

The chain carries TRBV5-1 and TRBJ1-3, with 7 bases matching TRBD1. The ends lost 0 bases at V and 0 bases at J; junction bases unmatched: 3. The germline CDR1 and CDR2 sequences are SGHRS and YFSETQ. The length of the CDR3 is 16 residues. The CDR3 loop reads CASSLGTGNSGNTIYF. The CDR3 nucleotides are TGCGCCAGCAGCTTGGGGACAGGCAACTCTGGAAACACCATATATTTT.

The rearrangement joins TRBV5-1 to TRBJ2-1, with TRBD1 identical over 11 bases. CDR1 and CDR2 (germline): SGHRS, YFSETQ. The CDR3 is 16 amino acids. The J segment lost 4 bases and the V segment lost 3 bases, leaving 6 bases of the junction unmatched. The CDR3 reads CASSSRTGGGYNEQFF. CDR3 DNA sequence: TGCGCCAGCAGCTCCCGGACAGGGGGCGGATACAATGAGCAGTTCTTC.

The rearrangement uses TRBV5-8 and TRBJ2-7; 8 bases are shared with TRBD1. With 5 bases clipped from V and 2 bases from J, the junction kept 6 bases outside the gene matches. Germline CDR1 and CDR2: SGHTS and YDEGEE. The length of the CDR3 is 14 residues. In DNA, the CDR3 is TGTGCCAGCAGACGGACAGGGAGTACCTACGAGCAGTACTTC. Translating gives CASRRTGSTYEQYF.

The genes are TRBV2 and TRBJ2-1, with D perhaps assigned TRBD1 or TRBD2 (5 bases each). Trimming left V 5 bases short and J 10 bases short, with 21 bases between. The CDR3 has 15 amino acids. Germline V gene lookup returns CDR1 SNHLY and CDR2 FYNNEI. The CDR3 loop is CASSHRDRTKSEQFF. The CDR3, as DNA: TGTGCCAGCAGTCACCGGGACCGAACCAAATCGGAGCAGTTCTTC.

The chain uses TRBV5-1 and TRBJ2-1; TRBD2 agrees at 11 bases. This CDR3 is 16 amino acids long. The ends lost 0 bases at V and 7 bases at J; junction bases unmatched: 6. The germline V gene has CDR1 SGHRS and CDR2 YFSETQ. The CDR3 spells CASSLELSSGRNEQFF. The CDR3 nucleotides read TGCGCCAGCAGCTTGGAATTGTCTAGCGGGAGGAATGAGCAGTTCTTC.